One sample yielded the 12 T cell receptor beta chains listed below, sequenced in a study of cytomegalovirus exposure and HLA in healthy donors. Using immunoSEQ multiplex PCR, the repertoire was profiled, and TCRdb retains in-frame clones only, with some absent. The sample yields around 400,000 clones, roughly 85% seen once. The sample consisted of PBMCs. The source of these receptors is a young woman in good health and CMV-seronegative.

The V and J genes are TRBV7-9 and TRBJ2-5; 11 bases align to TRBD2. Germline CDR1 is SEHNR and CDR2 is FQNEAQ (reference sequence). This CDR3 has 17 amino acids. V was clipped by 5 bases and J by 4 bases; unmatched bases: 12. In DNA, the CDR3 is TGTGCCAGCAGCCCCTACAGGGGGCTAGCGGGAGGAGAGACCCAGTACTTC. Protein sequence: CASSPYRGLAGGETQYF.

This chain joins TRBV27 and TRBJ2-2; D is undetermined. Germline CDR1 and CDR2: MNHEY and SMNVEV (reference sequence). The CDR3 has 14 amino acids. The V gene lost 6 bases and the J gene lost 5 bases, with 13 bases spanning the gap. Written as DNA, the CDR3 is TGTGCCAGCAGATTGTCGGGTTATACCGGGGAGCTGTTTTTT. This encodes CASRLSGYTGELFF.

With regard to this clone: The DNA is left out, because the CDR3 cannot be placed on it with certainty; the CDR3 is given as TCRdb lists it. The rearrangement uses TRBV25-1 and TRBJ1-2; the table's D call, TRBD1, has no DNA check behind it. The germline CDR1 and CDR2 sequences are MGHDK and SYGVNS. The CDR3 region is 14 residues in length, termini included. CDR3 sequence: CASSEYMVGQGSTF.

The rearrangement uses TRBV30 and TRBJ2-7; D call uncertain. Germline V lookup: CDR1 GTSNPN, CDR2 SVGIG (reference sequence). Deletions cut 0 bases from V and 0 bases from J, with 6 bases between. The CDR3 contains 13 residues. CDR3: CAWSVGFSYEQYF. The CDR3 DNA reads as TGTGCCTGGAGTGTCGGGTTCTCCTACGAGCAGTACTTC. The entire variable domain, with the rest obtained from reference TRBV30 and TRBJ2-7, is as follows: SQTIHQWPATLVQPVGSPLSLECTVEGTSNPNLYWYRQAAGRGLQLLFYSVGIGQISSEVPQNLSASRPQDRQFILSSKKLLLSDSGFYLCAWSVGFSYEQYFGPGTRLTVT.

The chain has TRBV5-4 and TRBJ2-1, with 9 positions matching TRBD2. CDR3 length: 15 amino acids. V trimming: 4 bases; J trimming: 8 bases; junction bases outside the gene matches: 10. CDR1 is SGHNT and CDR2 is YYREEE in the germline V gene (reference sequence). The CDR3 sequence: CASSTEGSGSHEQFF. The DNA of the CDR3 is TGTGCCAGCAGCACCGAGGGTAGCGGGAGCCATGAGCAGTTCTTC. The variable domain in full, with the rest retrieved from reference TRBV5-4 and TRBJ2-1, is ETGVTQSPTHLIKTRGQQVTLRCSSQSGHNTVSWYQQALGQGPQFIFQYYREEENGRGNFPPRFSGLQFPNYSSELNVNALELDDSALYLCASSTEGSGSHEQFFGPGTRLTVL.

Notes on this clone: Other nucleotide sequences from this sample produce the same CDR3. This sequence joins TRBV4-1 and TRBJ1-2, with a tentative D call TRBD1 (6 bases). The CDR3 totals 12 residues. Germline V gene data show CDR1 as MGHRA and CDR2 as YSYEKL. V gave up 0 bases and J gave up 7 bases, with 6 bases separating them. The CDR3 loop is CASSQEQGGYTF. For the CDR3, the DNA is TGCGCCAGCAGCCAAGAACAGGGTGGCTACACCTTC.

Here the CDR3 DNA reads TGTGCCAGCAGCTTAGGAGGGGACATACCTAATGAAAAACTGTTTTTT. This gives the protein CASSLGGDIPNEKLFF. This rearrangement joins TRBV7-2 to TRBJ1-4; tentatively, D is TRBD1 (6 bases). V was shortened by 1 base and J by 3 bases, with 12 bases between the two germline ends. Germline V lookup: CDR1 SGHTA, CDR2 FQGNSA. There are 16 residues in the CDR3.

The chain is built from TRBV4-2 and TRBJ2-3; 10 bases are a match to TRBD2. Per the germline V gene, CDR1 is LGHNA and CDR2 is YNFKEQ. Trimming took 0 bases from V and 11 from J; bases not matched to a gene: 8. CDR3 length equals 15 residues. This chain's CDR3 is CASSQEAGGGSGQYF. In DNA, the CDR3 is TGTGCCAGCAGCCAAGAAGCGGGAGGGGGCAGTGGGCAGTATTTT.

DNA of the CDR3: TGCAGCGTTGTACTAGCGGAGTTCACAGATACGCAGTATTTT. Protein product: CSVVLAEFTDTQYF. The V gene is TRBV29-1, the J gene TRBJ2-3, with 8 bases lining up with TRBD2. Germline V gene data show CDR1 as SQVTM and CDR2 as ANQGSEA. V lost 4 bases, J lost 2 bases, and 5 bases stayed unmatched. The CDR3 is 14 amino acids.

The CDR3 sequence is CASSLGQGANPIYEQYF. CDR3 in DNA: TGCGCCAGCAGCTTGGGACAGGGGGCGAATCCCATCTACGAGCAGTACTTC. J is TRBJ2-7 and V is TRBV5-1; 10 bases align to TRBD1. V was pared by 0 bases and J by 3 bases, with 9 bases of the junction left unmatched. Per the germline V gene, CDR1 is SGHRS and CDR2 is YFSETQ. The CDR3 is made up of 17 amino acids.

The chain uses TRBV6-4 and TRBJ2-3, with 8 bases that match TRBD2. Germline trimming cut 6 bases from V and 4 bases from J; bases unmatched to any gene: 9. This CDR3 has 15 residues. Germline-derived CDR1 and CDR2 are MRHNA and SNTAGT. The CDR3 DNA reads as TGTGCCAGCAGCCCCCTCGCGGGGGGCTCAGATACGCAGTATTTT. Its protein product is CASSPLAGGSDTQYF.

The table lists this clone with a few counts. V gene TRBV18 combines with J gene TRBJ1-1; D possibly corresponds to TRBD1 (6 bases). Germline V CDR1 and CDR2: KGHSH, LQKENI. This CDR3 region has 15 residues. The V end lost 4 bases, the J end lost 0 bases, and 12 bases lay between the germline ends. The CDR3 protein is CASSLTRQVNTEAFF. CDR3 nucleotide sequence: TGTGCCAGCTCACTCACCCGACAGGTGAACACTGAAGCTTTCTTT.